The clone carrying this T cell receptor (beta chain) was detected ten times or more. Specified treatment: PENTA 11 planned treatment interruption arm or continuous ART arm. The data belong to a study of HIV-infected children after antiretroviral therapy interruption. The overall study: All children had CD4+ count above 500 and viral load below 50 copies/ml. Samples from the continuous-treatment group were taken at weeks 0, 48 and 150. Median age was roughly 10 years (interruption) and 7 to 8 years (continuous).

A 3' RACE protocol on RNA, with unique molecular identifiers, produced the TCR library. MiXCR, applied by TCRdb to the 3' RACE reads, yields one record per CDR3 protein. Seen here are some 40,000 distinct CDR3 sequences, 6.5% observed once, and the top ten hold more than 0.95%. Per germline, CDR1 ENHRY and CDR2 SYGVKD. The CDR3 loop spans 14 amino acids. V gave up 8 bases and J gave up 1 base, with 14 bases separating them. The chain joins TRBV10-3 to TRBJ1-1; D possibly corresponds to TRBD1 (6 bases). Sequencing used CD45RA+ CD4+ T cells from PBMCs, pooled from several time points, obtained from a donor given antiretroviral therapy, either interrupted or continuous. The subset: naive CD4+ CD45RA+ CD45RO- T cells. This receptor was identified in a pool of human donors with HIV. CDR3 sequence: CAIGKQGGNTEAFF. DNA of the CDR3: TGTGCCATCGGGAAACAGGGAGGGAACACTGAAGCTTTCTTT.